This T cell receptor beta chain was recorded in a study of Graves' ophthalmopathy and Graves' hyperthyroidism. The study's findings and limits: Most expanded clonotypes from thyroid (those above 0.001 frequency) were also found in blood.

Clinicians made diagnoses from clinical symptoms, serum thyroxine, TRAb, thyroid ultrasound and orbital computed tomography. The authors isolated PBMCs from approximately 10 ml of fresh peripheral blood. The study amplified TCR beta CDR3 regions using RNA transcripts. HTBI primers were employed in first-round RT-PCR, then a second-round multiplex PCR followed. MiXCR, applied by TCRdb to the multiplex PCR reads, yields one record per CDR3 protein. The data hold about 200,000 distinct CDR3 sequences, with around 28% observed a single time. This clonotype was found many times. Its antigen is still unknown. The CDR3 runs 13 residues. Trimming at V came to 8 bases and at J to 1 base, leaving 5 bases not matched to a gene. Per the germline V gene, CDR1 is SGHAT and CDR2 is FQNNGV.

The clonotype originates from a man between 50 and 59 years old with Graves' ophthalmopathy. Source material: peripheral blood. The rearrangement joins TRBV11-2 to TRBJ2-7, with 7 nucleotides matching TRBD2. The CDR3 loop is CASGRGVSYEQYF. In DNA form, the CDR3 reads TGTGCCAGCGGCCGGGGGGTTTCCTACGAGCAGTACTTC.